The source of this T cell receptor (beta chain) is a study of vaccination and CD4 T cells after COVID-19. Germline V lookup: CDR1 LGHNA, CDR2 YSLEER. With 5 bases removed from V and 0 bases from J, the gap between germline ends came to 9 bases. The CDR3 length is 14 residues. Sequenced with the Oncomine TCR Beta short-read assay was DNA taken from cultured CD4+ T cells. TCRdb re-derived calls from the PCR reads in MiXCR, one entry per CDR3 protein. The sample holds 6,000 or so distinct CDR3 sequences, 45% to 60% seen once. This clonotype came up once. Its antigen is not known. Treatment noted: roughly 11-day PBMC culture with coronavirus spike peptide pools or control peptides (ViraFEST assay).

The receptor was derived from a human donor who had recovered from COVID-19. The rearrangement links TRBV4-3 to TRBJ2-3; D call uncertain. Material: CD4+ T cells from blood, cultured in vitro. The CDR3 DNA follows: TGCGCCAGCAGCTTTGAGGCTAGCACAGATACGCAGTATTTT. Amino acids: CASSFEASTDTQYF.